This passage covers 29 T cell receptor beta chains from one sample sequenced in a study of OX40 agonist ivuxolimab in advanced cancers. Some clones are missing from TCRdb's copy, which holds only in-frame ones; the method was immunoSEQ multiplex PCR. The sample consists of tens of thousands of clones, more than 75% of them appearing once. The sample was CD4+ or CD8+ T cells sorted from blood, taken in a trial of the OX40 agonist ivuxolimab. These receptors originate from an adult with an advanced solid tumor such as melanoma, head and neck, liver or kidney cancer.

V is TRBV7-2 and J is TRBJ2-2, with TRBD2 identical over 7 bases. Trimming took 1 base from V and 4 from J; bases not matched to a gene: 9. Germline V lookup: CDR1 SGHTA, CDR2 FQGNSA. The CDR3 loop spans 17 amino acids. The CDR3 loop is CASSLEWAGAGTGELFF. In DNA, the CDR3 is TGTGCCAGCAGCTTAGAATGGGCGGGAGCGGGCACCGGGGAGCTGTTTTTT.

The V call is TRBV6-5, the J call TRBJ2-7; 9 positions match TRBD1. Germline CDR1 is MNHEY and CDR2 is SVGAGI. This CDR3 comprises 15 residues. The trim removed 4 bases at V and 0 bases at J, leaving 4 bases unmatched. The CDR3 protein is CASSSYRGLSYEQYF. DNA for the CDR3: TGTGCCAGCAGTTCCTACAGGGGGCTCTCCTACGAGCAGTACTTC.

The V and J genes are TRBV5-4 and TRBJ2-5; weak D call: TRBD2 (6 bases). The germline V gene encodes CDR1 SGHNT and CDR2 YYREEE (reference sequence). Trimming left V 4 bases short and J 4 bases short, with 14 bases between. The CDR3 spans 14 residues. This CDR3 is CASSQGTDRETQYF. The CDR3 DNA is TGTGCCAGCAGCCAAGGGACTGACCGAGAGACCCAGTACTTC.

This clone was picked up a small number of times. The CDR3 DNA sequence: TGTGCCAGCAGGCCCCCAGGAAAAGGCTACACCTTC. It yields the protein CASRPPGKGYTF. The chain is built from TRBV28 and TRBJ1-2; no firm D call. The ends were cut back, 6 bases at V and 8 bases at J, with 13 bases in the middle. Germline V gives CDR1 MDHEN, CDR2 SYDVKM. This CDR3 contains 12 residues.

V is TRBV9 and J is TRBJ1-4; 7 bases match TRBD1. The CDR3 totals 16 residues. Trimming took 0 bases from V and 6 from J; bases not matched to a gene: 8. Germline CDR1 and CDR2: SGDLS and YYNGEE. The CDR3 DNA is TGTGCCAGCAGCGTAGGAGTGAAGGGGGCTTATGAAAAACTGTTTTTT. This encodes CASSVGVKGAYEKLFF.

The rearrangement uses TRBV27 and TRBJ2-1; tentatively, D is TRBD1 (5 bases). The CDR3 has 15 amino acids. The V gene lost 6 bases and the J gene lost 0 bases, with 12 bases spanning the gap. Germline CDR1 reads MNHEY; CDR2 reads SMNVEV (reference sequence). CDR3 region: CASSPQGFSYNEQFF. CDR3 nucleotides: TGTGCCAGCAGCCCCCAGGGCTTCTCCTACAATGAGCAGTTCTTC.

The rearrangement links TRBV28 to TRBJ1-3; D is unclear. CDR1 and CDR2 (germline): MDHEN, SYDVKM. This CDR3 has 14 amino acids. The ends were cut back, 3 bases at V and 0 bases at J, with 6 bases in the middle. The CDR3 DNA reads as TGTGCCAGCAGTTTGCAAATCTCTGGAAACACCATATATTTT. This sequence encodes CASSLQISGNTIYF. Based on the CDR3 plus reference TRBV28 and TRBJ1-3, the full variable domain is DVKVTQSSRYLVKRTGEKVFLECVQDMDHENMFWYRQDPGLGLRLIYFSYDVKMKEKGDIPEGYSVSREKKERFSLILESASTNQTSMYLCASSLQISGNTIYFGEGSWLTVV.

The CDR3 here is CASSLERDSGANVLTF. CDR3 sequence (DNA): TGTGCCAGCAGCTTAGAGAGGGACTCTGGGGCCAACGTCCTGACTTTC. The V and J genes are TRBV11-3 and TRBJ2-6; D may be TRBD2 (5 bases). Germline V CDR1 and CDR2: SGHNT, YENEEA. The V end lost 0 bases, the J end lost 0 bases, and 6 bases lay between the germline ends. There are 16 residues in the CDR3.

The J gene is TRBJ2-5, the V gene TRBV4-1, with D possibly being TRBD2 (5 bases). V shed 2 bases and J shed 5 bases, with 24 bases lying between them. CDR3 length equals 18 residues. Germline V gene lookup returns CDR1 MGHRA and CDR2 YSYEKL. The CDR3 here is CASSQPWNTRLLGETQYF. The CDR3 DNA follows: TGCGCCAGCAGCCAACCATGGAATACTAGACTCCTGGGGGAGACCCAGTACTTC.

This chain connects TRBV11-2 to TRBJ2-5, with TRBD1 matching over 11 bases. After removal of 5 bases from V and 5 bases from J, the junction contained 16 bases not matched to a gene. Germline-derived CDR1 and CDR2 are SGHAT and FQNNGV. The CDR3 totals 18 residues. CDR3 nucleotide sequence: TGTGCCAGCAGCAACCAAGGACAGGGGGCGCTCCCGTTGGAGACCCAGTACTTC. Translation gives CASSNQGQGALPLETQYF. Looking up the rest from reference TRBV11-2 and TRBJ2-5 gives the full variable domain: EAGVAQSPRYKIIEKRQSVAFWCNPISGHATLYWYQQILGQGPKLLIQFQNNGVVDDSQLPKDRFSAERLKGVDSTLKIQPAKLEDSAVYLCASSNQGQGALPLETQYFGPGTRLLVL.

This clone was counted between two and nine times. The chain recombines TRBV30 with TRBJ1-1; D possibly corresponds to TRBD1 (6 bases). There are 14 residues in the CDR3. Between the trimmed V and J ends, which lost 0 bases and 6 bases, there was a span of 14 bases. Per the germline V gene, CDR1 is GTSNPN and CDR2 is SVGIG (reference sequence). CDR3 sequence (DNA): TGTGCCTGGAGTGTTCTGACCGGGGGCGCTGAAGCTTTCTTT. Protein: CAWSVLTGGAEAFF.

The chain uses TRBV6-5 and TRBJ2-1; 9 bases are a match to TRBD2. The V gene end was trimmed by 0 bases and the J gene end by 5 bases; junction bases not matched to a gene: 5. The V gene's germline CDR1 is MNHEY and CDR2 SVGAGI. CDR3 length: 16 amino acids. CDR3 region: CASSYSRTSVHNEQFF. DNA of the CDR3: TGTGCCAGCAGTTACTCTAGGACTAGCGTCCACAATGAGCAGTTCTTC.

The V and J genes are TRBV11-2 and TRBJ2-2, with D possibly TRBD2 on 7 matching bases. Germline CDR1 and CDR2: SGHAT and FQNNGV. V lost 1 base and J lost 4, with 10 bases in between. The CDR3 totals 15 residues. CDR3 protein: CASSLAGGATGELFF. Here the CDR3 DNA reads TGTGCCAGCAGCTTAGCGGGGGGCGCCACCGGGGAGCTGTTTTTT. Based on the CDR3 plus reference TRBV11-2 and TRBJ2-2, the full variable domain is EAGVAQSPRYKIIEKRQSVAFWCNPISGHATLYWYQQILGQGPKLLIQFQNNGVVDDSQLPKDRFSAERLKGVDSTLKIQPAKLEDSAVYLCASSLAGGATGELFFGEGSRLTVL.

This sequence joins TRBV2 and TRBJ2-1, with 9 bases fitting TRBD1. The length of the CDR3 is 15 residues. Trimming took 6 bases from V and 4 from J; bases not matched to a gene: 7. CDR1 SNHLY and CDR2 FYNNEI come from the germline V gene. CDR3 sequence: CASREGQGGYNEQFF. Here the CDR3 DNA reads TGTGCCAGCAGGGAGGGACAGGGAGGTTACAATGAGCAGTTCTTC.

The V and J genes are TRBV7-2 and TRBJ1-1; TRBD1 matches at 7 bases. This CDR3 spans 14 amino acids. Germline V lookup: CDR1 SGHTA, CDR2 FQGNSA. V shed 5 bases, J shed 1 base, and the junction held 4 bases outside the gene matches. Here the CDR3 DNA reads TGTGCCAGCAGCGGACGACAGGGGAACACTGAAGCTTTCTTT. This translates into CASSGRQGNTEAFF.

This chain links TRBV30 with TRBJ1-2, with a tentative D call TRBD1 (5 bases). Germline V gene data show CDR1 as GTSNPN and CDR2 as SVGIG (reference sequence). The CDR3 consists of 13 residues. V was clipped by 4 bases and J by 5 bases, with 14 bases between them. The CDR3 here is CAWNPGGLYGYTF. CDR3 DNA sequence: TGTGCCTGGAACCCCGGGGGTTTATATGGCTACACCTTC. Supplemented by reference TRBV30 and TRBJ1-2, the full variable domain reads SQTIHQWPATLVQPVGSPLSLECTVEGTSNPNLYWYRQAAGRGLQLLFYSVGIGQISSEVPQNLSASRPQDRQFILSSKKLLLSDSGFYLCAWNPGGLYGYTFGSGTRLTVV.

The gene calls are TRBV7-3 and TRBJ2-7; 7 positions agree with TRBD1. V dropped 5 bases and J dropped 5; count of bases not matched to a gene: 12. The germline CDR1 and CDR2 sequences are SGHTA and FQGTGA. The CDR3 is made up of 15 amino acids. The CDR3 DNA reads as TGTGCCAGCAGCCCCAGACAGGGCCCAAGCAACGAGCAGTACTTC. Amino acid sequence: CASSPRQGPSNEQYF.

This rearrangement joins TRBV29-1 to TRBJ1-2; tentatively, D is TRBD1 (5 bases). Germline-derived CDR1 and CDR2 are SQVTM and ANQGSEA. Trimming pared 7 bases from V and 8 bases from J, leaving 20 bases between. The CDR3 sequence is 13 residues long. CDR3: CSADNIRVSGYTF. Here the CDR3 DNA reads TGCAGCGCCGACAACATCAGGGTGAGCGGCTACACCTTC.

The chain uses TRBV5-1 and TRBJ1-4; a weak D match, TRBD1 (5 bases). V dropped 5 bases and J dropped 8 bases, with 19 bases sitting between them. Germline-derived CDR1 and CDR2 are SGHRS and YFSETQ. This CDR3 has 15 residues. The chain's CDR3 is CASSPGDSGVEKLFF. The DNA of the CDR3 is TGCGCCAGCAGTCCCGGAGACAGTGGGGTGGAAAAACTGTTTTTT. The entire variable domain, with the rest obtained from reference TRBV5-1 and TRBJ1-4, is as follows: KAGVTQTPRYLIKTRGQQVTLSCSPISGHRSVSWYQQTPGQGLQFLFEYFSETQRNKGNFPGRFSGRQFSNSRSEMNVSTLELGDSALYLCASSPGDSGVEKLFFGSGTQLSVL.

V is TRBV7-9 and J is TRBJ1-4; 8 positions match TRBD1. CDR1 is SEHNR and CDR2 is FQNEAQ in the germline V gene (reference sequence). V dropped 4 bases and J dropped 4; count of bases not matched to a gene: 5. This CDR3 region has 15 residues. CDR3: CASSSGQGVNEKLFF. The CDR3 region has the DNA TGTGCCAGCAGCTCCGGACAGGGCGTTAATGAAAAACTGTTTTTT.

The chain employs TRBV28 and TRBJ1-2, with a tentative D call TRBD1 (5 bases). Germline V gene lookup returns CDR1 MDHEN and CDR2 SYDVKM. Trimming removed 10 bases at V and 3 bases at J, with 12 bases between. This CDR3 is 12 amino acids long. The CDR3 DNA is TGTGCCATCACCAAAGGGGACTATGGCTACACCTTC. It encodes CAITKGDYGYTF.

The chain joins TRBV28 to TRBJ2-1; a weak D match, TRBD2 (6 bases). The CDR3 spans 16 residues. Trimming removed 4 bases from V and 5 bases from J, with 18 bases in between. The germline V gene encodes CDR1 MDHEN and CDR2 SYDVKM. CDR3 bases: TGTGCCAGCAGTTCTCGCGGGACCCGGAAAAACAATGAGCAGTTCTTC. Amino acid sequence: CASSSRGTRKNNEQFF.

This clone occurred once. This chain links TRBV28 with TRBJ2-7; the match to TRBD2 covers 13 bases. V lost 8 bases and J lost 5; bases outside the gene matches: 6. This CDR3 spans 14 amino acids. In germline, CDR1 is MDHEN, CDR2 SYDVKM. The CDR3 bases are TGTGCCAGCGGAGAGACTAGCGGGGGGAACGAGCAGTACTTC. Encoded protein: CASGETSGGNEQYF.

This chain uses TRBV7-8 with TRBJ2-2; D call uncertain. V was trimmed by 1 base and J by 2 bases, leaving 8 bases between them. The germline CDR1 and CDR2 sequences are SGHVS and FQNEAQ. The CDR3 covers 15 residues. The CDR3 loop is CASSLVSVNTGELFF. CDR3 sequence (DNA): TGTGCCAGCAGCTTAGTGTCCGTAAACACCGGGGAGCTGTTTTTT. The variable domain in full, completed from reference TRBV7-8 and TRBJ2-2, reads GAGVSQSPRYKVAKRGQDVALRCDPISGHVSLFWYQQALGQGPEFLTYFQNEAQLDKSGLPSDRFFAERPEGSVSTLKIQRTQQEDSAVYLCASSLVSVNTGELFFGEGSRLTVL.

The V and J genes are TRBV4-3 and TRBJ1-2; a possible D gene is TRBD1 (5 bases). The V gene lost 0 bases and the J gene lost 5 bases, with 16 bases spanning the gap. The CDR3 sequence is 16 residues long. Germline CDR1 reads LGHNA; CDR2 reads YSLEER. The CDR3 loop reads CASSQDTWQGLYGYTF. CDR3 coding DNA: TGCGCCAGCAGCCAAGACACCTGGCAGGGTTTGTATGGCTACACCTTC.

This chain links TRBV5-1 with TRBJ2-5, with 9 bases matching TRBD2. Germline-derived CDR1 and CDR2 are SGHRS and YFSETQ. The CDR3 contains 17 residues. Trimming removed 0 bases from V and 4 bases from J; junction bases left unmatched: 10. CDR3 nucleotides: TGCGCCAGCAGCTTGGTCGTCAGCGGGGGGTCTAGAGAGACCCAGTACTTC. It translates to CASSLVVSGGSRETQYF.

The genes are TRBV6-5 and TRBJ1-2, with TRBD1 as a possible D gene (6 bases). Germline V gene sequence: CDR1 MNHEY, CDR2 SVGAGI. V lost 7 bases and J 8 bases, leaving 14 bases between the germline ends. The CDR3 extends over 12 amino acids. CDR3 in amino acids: CASIGTPGGYTF. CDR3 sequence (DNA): TGTGCCAGCATTGGGACACCTGGGGGCTACACCTTC.

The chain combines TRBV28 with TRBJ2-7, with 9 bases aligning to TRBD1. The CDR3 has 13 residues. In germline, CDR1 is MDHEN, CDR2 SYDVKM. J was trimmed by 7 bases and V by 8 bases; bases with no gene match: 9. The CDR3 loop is CASSGTGYWEQYF. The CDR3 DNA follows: TGTGCCAGCTCCGGGACAGGGTATTGGGAGCAGTACTTC. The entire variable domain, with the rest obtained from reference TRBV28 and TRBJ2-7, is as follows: DVKVTQSSRYLVKRTGEKVFLECVQDMDHENMFWYRQDPGLGLRLIYFSYDVKMKEKGDIPEGYSVSREKKERFSLILESASTNQTSMYLCASSGTGYWEQYFGPGTRLTVT.

This CDR3 is CASSFPGLNNEQFF. CDR3 DNA sequence: TGTGCCAGCAGCTTCCCGGGACTTAACAATGAGCAGTTCTTC. The chain is built from TRBV11-3 and TRBJ2-1; TRBD2 might be the D (6 bases). The germline CDR1 and CDR2 sequences are SGHNT and YENEEA. Trimming cost V 3 bases and J 5 bases, with 11 bases left between them. CDR3 length: 14 amino acids.